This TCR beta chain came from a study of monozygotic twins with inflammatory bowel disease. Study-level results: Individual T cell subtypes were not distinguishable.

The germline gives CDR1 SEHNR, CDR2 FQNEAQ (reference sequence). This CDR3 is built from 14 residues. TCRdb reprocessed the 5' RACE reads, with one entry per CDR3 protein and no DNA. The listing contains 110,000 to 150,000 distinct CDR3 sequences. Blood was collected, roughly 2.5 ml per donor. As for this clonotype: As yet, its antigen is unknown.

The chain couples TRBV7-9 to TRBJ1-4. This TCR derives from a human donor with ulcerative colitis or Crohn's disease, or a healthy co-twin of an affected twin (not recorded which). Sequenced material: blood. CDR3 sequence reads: CASSLRGGEEKLFF.